The clone carrying this TCR beta chain was observed once. The V end lost 3 bases, the J end lost 5 bases, and 13 bases lay between the germline ends. The length of the CDR3 is 14 residues. Germline V gives CDR1 WNHNN, CDR2 SYGVQD (reference sequence). This specimen comes from a study of blood T cell repertoires in COVID-19. Background on the study: COVID-19 samples collected from the United States, Italy and Spain covered acute and convalescent phases. Sources were T cells, B-cell-depleted T cells, or PBMCs; the material itself was cDNA or gDNA.

Authors' analysis steps: Estimated nucleated cell counts came from reference gene primer amplification. Libraries were prepared by immunoSEQ multiplex PCR; TCRdb keeps only in-frame clonotypes and omits some of them. That table furnishes V, J and clone size, whereas the DNA furnished D and trimming. The sample consists of tens of thousands of clones, more than 75% of them appearing once. The sequence was obtained from a human donor with active COVID-19. The donor label of this sample is uncertain. The chain has TRBV10-1 and TRBJ2-5; D not resolved. Sequenced input: peripheral blood. The CDR3 DNA follows: TGCGCCAGCAGTGATGGGTCGGGTGGGGAGACCCAGTACTTC. Protein sequence: CASSDGSGGETQYF.